This TCR beta chain stems from a study of graft-versus-host responses after intestinal transplantation. Study-wide background: Tacrolimus plus steroids were given to all recipients for about three years, preceded by anti-thymocyte globulin induction.

Using immunoSEQ multiplex PCR, the repertoire was profiled, and TCRdb retains in-frame clones only, with some absent. The sample gives fewer than 9,500 clones, about nine tenths of which show up once; approximately 1.5% is in the top ten. The specimen was PBMCs, collected just over 30 days after intestinal transplant. The TCR originated in a human patient who received an intestinal transplant, so some T cells may come from the graft donor.

The CDR3 DNA follows: TGTGCCAGCAGCTTTGCCCCGGGACATCAGATTGGAGGCTACGAGCAGTACTTC. It encodes CASSFAPGHQIGGYEQYF. The chain combines TRBV5-4 with TRBJ2-7, with a tentative D call TRBD1 (6 bases). Germline lookup yields CDR1 SGHNT and CDR2 YYREEE (reference sequence). V was pared by 2 bases and J by 3 bases, with 24 bases between. The CDR3 length is 18 residues.